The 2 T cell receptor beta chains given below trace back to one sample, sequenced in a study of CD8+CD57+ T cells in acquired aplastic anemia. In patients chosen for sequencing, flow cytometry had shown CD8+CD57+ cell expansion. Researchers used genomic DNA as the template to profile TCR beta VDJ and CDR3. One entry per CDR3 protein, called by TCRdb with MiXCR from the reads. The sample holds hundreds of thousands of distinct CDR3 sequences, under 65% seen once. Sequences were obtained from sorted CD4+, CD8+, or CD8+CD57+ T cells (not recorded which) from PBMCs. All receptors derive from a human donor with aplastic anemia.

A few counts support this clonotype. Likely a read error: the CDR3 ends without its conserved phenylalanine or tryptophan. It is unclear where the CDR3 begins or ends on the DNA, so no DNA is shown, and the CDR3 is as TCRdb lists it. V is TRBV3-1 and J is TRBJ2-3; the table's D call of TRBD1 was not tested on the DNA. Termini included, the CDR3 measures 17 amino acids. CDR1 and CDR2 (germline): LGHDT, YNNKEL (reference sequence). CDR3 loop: CASSQAPFIGGTDTQCL.

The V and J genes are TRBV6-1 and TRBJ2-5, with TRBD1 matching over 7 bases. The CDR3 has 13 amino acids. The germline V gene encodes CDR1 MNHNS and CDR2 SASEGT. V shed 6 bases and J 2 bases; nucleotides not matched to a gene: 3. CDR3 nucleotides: TGTGCCAGCAGGACGGGACAGCAAGAGACCCAGTACTTC. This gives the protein CASRTGQQETQYF.